Included here is one T cell receptor beta chain sequence, with context. Its antigen remains unknown. The data were obtained in a study of blood T cells in healthy people across ages. Study-wide results and limits: Investigators viewed diversity estimates from one million T cells as underestimates, the study reported.

Then a second PCR, running roughly 7 to 11 cycles, was carried out with a sample-barcoded 5' primer and a J-beta primer mix. With 12 random nucleotides, a template-switch adaptor tagged each individual cDNA molecule. TCRdb used MiXCR to reprocess the 5' RACE reads, holding one entry per CDR3 protein. The sample comprises 1.8 million or so distinct CDR3 sequences, about two fifths of which are singletons, and under 25% rests with the top ten. Drawing of peripheral blood yielded about 10 milliliters from each donor. The junction had 9 bases not matched to a gene; V was cut back by 1 base and J by 8 bases. Germline CDR1 and CDR2: SGHRS and YFSETQ. The CDR3 contains 16 residues.

The source is a human donor in good health. The specimen was blood. The chain couples TRBV5-1 to TRBJ2-1, with TRBD2 matching 10 bases. The CDR3 is CASSLSVLAGTDEQFF. The CDR3 bases are TGCGCCAGCAGCTTGAGTGTACTAGCGGGGACCGATGAGCAGTTCTTC.